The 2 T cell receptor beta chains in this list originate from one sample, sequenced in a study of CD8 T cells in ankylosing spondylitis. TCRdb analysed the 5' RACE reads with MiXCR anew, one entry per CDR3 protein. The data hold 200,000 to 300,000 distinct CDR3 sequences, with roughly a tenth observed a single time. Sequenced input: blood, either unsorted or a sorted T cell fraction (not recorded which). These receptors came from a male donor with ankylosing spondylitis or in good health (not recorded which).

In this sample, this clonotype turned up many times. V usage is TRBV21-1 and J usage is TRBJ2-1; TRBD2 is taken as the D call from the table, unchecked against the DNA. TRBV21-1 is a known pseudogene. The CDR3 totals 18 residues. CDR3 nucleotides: TGTGCCAGCAGCAAATCGACTAGCGGGACAGTCTCCTACAATGAGCAGTTCTTC. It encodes CASSKSTSGTVSYNEQFF.

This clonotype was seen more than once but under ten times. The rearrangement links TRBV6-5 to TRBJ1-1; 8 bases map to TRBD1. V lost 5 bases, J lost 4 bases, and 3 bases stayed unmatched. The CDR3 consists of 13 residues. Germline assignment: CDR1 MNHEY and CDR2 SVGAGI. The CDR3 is CASSIQGGTEAFF. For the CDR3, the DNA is TGTGCCAGCAGTATACAGGGGGGCACTGAAGCTTTCTTT.